Listed below are T cell receptor beta chains from one sample, sequenced in a study of blood T cell repertoires in COVID-19. Using immunoSEQ multiplex PCR, the repertoire was profiled, and TCRdb retains in-frame clones only, with some absent. The sample includes under 250,000 clones, 65% to 90% of them seen just once. Sequenced material: peripheral blood. All receptors come from a human donor in a cohort sampled during active COVID-19. Both conserved end residues are part of each CDR3. Each record gives: clone size, V gene, D gene, J gene, CDR3 DNA, CDR3 protein. The D gene is left open where the match is weak. Only part of the rows carry a size: once, few, many, or a class if the clone is expanded.

clone_size: -
v_call: TRBV25-1
d_call: TRBD2
j_call: TRBJ2-7
cdr3_nt: TGTGCCAGCAGTCCCAGCGGGAGTTTTGCCTACGAGCAGTACTTC
cdr3_aa: CASSPSGSFAYEQYF

clone_size: -
v_call: TRBV2
d_call: TRBD2
j_call: TRBJ2-1
cdr3_nt: TGTGCCAGCAGTCTCCGACTAGCGGGAGAGGTCAATGAGCAGTTCTTC
cdr3_aa: CASSLRLAGEVNEQFF

clone_size: -
v_call: TRBV15
d_call: -
j_call: TRBJ1-5
cdr3_nt: TGTGCCACCAGCAGAGAATTTACAGGGCGCAATCAGCCCCAGCATTTT
cdr3_aa: CATSREFTGRNQPQHF

clone_size: -
v_call: TRBV7-8
d_call: TRBD1
j_call: TRBJ1-1
cdr3_nt: TGTGCCAGCAGCTTAGTGAATCAGGGGGCAGGAGGATGGACTGAAGCTTTCTTT
cdr3_aa: CASSLVNQGAGGWTEAFF

clone_size: -
v_call: TRBV25-1
d_call: TRBD1
j_call: TRBJ1-1
cdr3_nt: TGTGCCAGCAGGCGACAGGGAGACTTCACTGAAGCTTTCTTT
cdr3_aa: CASRRQGDFTEAFF

clone_size: once
v_call: TRBV18
d_call: TRBD1
j_call: TRBJ2-1
cdr3_nt: TGTGCCAGCTCATCACAACCGGGACAGGAGCTCAATGAGCAGTTCTTC
cdr3_aa: CASSSQPGQELNEQFF

clone_size: -
v_call: TRBV18
d_call: TRBD1
j_call: TRBJ2-1
cdr3_nt: TGTGCCAGCTCACCGGTGGGACAGGGGGCGGCTGAGCAGTTCTTC
cdr3_aa: CASSPVGQGAAEQFF

clone_size: -
v_call: TRBV2
d_call: TRBD1
j_call: TRBJ2-1
cdr3_nt: TGTGCCAGAAGACAGGGGCAGAACAATGAGCAGTTCTTC
cdr3_aa: CARRQGQNNEQFF

clone_size: -
v_call: TRBV27
d_call: -
j_call: TRBJ1-5
cdr3_nt: TGTGCCAGCAGTTTAGGGGGGGCTAAGCCCCAGCATTTT
cdr3_aa: CASSLGGAKPQHF

clone_size: -
v_call: TRBV27
d_call: TRBD1
j_call: TRBJ2-7
cdr3_nt: TGTGCCAGCAGGAATTTAGGACAGGGGAATGCCTACGAGCAGTACTTC
cdr3_aa: CASRNLGQGNAYEQYF